These 5 T cell receptor beta chains originate from one sample sequenced in a study of PD-1 blockade in classical Hodgkin lymphoma. Patients all relapsed after autologous stem cell transplantation, and there was variation in brentuximab vedotin exposure. Only in-frame clones appear in the TCRdb table, and some are missing; sequencing was by immunoSEQ multiplex PCR. The sample holds about 97,000 clones, around 88% seen once. The source material was peripheral blood mononuclear cells (PBMCs), sampled before the second cycle of nivolumab. Every receptor here comes from a human donor with classical Hodgkin lymphoma.

For the CDR3, the DNA is TGTGCCTGGAGTACAGGGAACCAAGAGACCCAGTACTTC. It translates to CAWSTGNQETQYF. The chain couples TRBV30 to TRBJ2-5; D may be TRBD1 (6 bases). Germline loops: CDR1 GTSNPN, CDR2 SVGIG (reference sequence). V lost 2 bases to trimming and J lost 0 bases, with 7 bases between them. The CDR3 contains 13 residues.

The gene calls are TRBV7-2 and TRBJ1-2, with 10 bases lining up with TRBD1. V dropped 4 bases and J dropped 7; count of bases not matched to a gene: 6. The CDR3 runs to 14 residues. Germline lookup yields CDR1 SGHTA and CDR2 FQGNSA. The CDR3 is CASSSRGQGFGYTF. CDR3 DNA sequence: TGTGCCAGCAGCTCCCGGGGACAGGGGTTTGGCTACACCTTC.

The chain joins TRBV6-6 to TRBJ2-1, with D maybe TRBD2 (6 bases). Germline values: CDR1 MNHNY, CDR2 SVGAGI (reference sequence). The CDR3 length is 14 residues. V lost 7 bases, J lost 6 bases, and 16 bases lay in between. CDR3 protein: CASNLAGPLNEQFF. The DNA for the CDR3 is TGTGCCAGCAATTTGGCGGGGCCCCTCAATGAGCAGTTCTTC.

In regard to this clone: Other DNA sequences in this sample translate to the same CDR3. CDR3 in amino acids: CAWSVGTGSSYEQYF. CDR3 nucleotides: TGTGCCTGGAGTGTTGGGACAGGGAGCTCCTACGAGCAGTACTTC. This rearrangement joins TRBV30 to TRBJ2-7, with 9 bases identical to TRBD1. This CDR3 has 15 amino acids. The germline V gene encodes CDR1 GTSNPN and CDR2 SVGIG (reference sequence). Trimming took 0 bases from V and 0 from J; bases not matched to a gene: 3.

The chain carries TRBV9 and TRBJ2-7; D possibly matches TRBD1 or TRBD2 (6 bases each). In germline, CDR1 is SGDLS, CDR2 YYNGEE. V was clipped by 3 bases and J by 1 base, with 14 bases between them. CDR3 length equals 15 residues. As DNA, the CDR3 is TGTGCCAGCAGCGCGGGGGCAGGGAGGTCCTACGAGCAGTACTTC. Its translation is CASSAGAGRSYEQYF.